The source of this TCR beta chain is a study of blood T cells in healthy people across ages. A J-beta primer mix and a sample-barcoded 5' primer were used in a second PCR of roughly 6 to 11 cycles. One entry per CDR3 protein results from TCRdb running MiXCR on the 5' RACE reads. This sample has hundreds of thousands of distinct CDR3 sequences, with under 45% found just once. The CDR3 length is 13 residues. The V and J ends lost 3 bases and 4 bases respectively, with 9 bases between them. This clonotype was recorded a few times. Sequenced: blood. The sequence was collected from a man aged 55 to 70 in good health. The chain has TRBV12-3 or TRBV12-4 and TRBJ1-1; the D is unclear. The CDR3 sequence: CASSFTSGTEAFF. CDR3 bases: TGTGCCAGCAGTTTCACTTCTGGCACTGAAGCTTTCTTT.